The 29 T cell receptor beta chains listed next were all sequenced from one sample in a study of T cell responses to AZD1222 COVID-19 vaccine. Profiling relied on immunoSEQ multiplex PCR, and the TCRdb table lists in-frame clones only, not all of them. The sample has roughly 120,000 clones; around nine tenths are singletons. Here the sequenced sample was peripheral blood, taken on day 0 of AZD1222 vaccination. These receptors were collected from an adult in good health.

The rearrangement links TRBV10-2 to TRBJ2-2; possible D gene TRBD1, 6 bases. Trimming removed 0 bases from V and 2 bases from J, with 16 bases in between. Germline CDR1 reads WSHSY; CDR2 reads SAAADI. The CDR3 is made up of 18 amino acids. CDR3 region: CASSESGGWAINTGELFF. The DNA of the CDR3 is TGCGCCAGCAGTGAGTCTGGGGGCTGGGCAATCAACACCGGGGAGCTGTTTTTT.

The chain is built from TRBV4-2 and TRBJ2-7, with TRBD2 matching over 9 bases. The CDR3 spans 16 residues. Germline V CDR1 and CDR2: LGHNA, YNFKEQ. J was trimmed by 7 bases and V by 0 bases; bases with no gene match: 10. The CDR3: CASSQEFGTSGREQYF. The DNA for the CDR3 is TGTGCCAGCAGCCAAGAGTTCGGTACTAGCGGGCGTGAGCAGTACTTC.

The chain combines TRBV5-1 with TRBJ1-2; D is perhaps TRBD1 (6 bases). With 0 bases removed from V and 4 bases from J, the gap between germline ends came to 13 bases. Germline values: CDR1 SGHRS, CDR2 YFSETQ. The CDR3 is made up of 15 amino acids. DNA for the CDR3: TGCGCCAGCAGCTTGGCCACAGGGAAGAGCTATGGCTACACCTTC. It translates to CASSLATGKSYGYTF.

The genes are TRBV5-1 and TRBJ1-5; tentative D call: TRBD1 (5 bases). V shed 0 bases and J shed 7 bases, with 11 bases lying between them. The germline V gene encodes CDR1 SGHRS and CDR2 YFSETQ. This CDR3 has 14 amino acids. The DNA for the CDR3 is TGCGCCAGCAGCTTGGATAGGGGAGGGCAGCCCCAGCATTTT. This encodes CASSLDRGGQPQHF. The full variable domain, with the rest looked up from reference TRBV5-1 and TRBJ1-5, is KAGVTQTPRYLIKTRGQQVTLSCSPISGHRSVSWYQQTPGQGLQFLFEYFSETQRNKGNFPGRFSGRQFSNSRSEMNVSTLELGDSALYLCASSLDRGGQPQHFGDGTRLSIL.

The table lists this clone with a few counts. The V gene is TRBV10-3, the J gene TRBJ2-7, with unresolved D. V was trimmed by 4 bases and J by 3 bases, leaving 4 bases between them. Germline assignment: CDR1 ENHRY and CDR2 SYGVKD. This CDR3 is built from 11 residues. In DNA form, the CDR3 reads TGTGCCATCAGTGGCAGCTACGAGCAGTACTTC. This encodes CAISGSYEQYF.

This clone has more than one count but fewer than ten. The gene calls are TRBV28 and TRBJ1-3; no clear D. The CDR3 covers 13 residues. Trimming cost V 5 bases and J 7 bases, with 12 bases left between them. Looked up from germline, CDR1 is MDHEN and CDR2 is SYDVKM. In DNA, the CDR3 is TGTGCCAGCAGTAGCCGCCCCCCGAACACCATATATTTT. This gives the protein CASSSRPPNTIYF.

V and J are TRBV9 and TRBJ1-6, with 9 positions matching TRBD1. Germline V CDR1 and CDR2: SGDLS, YYNGEE. This CDR3 is 13 amino acids long. V was clipped by 3 bases and J by 10 bases; unmatched bases: 2. The CDR3 here is CASSGDRGSPLHF. Here the CDR3 DNA reads TGTGCCAGCAGCGGCGACAGGGGGTCACCCCTCCACTTT.

V and J are TRBV7-8 and TRBJ2-7; D is possibly TRBD2 (5 bases). This CDR3 spans 14 amino acids. Between the trimmed V and J ends, which lost 1 base and 2 bases, there was a span of 9 bases. The germline CDR1 and CDR2 sequences are SGHVS and FQNEAQ. The CDR3 DNA follows: TGTGCCAGCAGCTTAGGCAGCGGCCCCTACGAGCAGTACTTC. Translated, it gives CASSLGSGPYEQYF.

This clone was seen only once. The chain joins TRBV2 to TRBJ1-2; no clear D gene. Trimming shortened V by 4 bases and J by 5 bases, and 11 bases separated the two germline ends. The CDR3 loop spans 13 amino acids. CDR1 and CDR2 from the germline V gene are SNHLY and FYNNEI. CDR3 coding DNA: TGTGCCAGCAGTGTTTTGGTTAAGTATGGCTACACCTTC. It translates to CASSVLVKYGYTF.

The V and J genes are TRBV9 and TRBJ1-2; no reliable D call. This CDR3 contains 15 residues. V was clipped by 0 bases and J by 2 bases, with 11 bases between them. Germline V gene sequence: CDR1 SGDLS, CDR2 YYNGEE. Here the CDR3 reads CASSVGSRGNYGYTF. CDR3 sequence (DNA): TGTGCCAGCAGCGTAGGTTCTCGCGGAAACTATGGCTACACCTTC.

The V call is TRBV4-1, the J call TRBJ1-2; a weak D match, TRBD1 (5 bases). This CDR3 has 15 amino acids. Trimming shortened V by 3 bases and J by 4 bases, and 15 bases separated the two germline ends. In germline, CDR1 is MGHRA, CDR2 YSYEKL. The CDR3 bases are TGCGCCAGCAGCCACCCATCAAGAGGGACCTATGGCTACACCTTC. This codes for CASSHPSRGTYGYTF.

The V call is TRBV7-2, the J call TRBJ2-1, with 8 bases aligning to TRBD2. The CDR3 spans 18 residues. Trimming at V came to 7 bases and at J to 0 bases, leaving 14 bases not matched to a gene. In germline, CDR1 is SGHTA, CDR2 FQGNSA. CDR3 residues: CASNHPAVAGSSYNEQFF. CDR3 sequence (DNA): TGTGCCAGCAACCACCCCGCGGTAGCGGGATCCTCCTACAATGAGCAGTTCTTC.

The genes are TRBV4-3 and TRBJ2-2; a possible D gene is TRBD1 (6 bases). The V end was cut by 3 bases, the J end by 5 bases, with 10 bases between. CDR1 is LGHNA and CDR2 is YSLEER in the germline V gene. The CDR3 is made up of 14 amino acids. The CDR3 loop is CASSQSTGTGELFF. In nucleotides, the CDR3 is TGCGCCAGCAGCCAGTCCACAGGGACCGGGGAGCTGTTTTTT.

The chain uses TRBV6-2 or TRBV6-3 and TRBJ1-5; D gene uncertain. Trimming removed 6 bases at V and 5 bases at J, with 14 bases between. Germline values: CDR1 MNHEY, CDR2 SVGEGT. This CDR3 is 14 amino acids long. CDR3 in amino acids: CASSRHQSYQPQHF. CDR3 in DNA: TGTGCCAGCAGCCGTCATCAATCCTATCAGCCCCAGCATTTT.

The CDR3 bases are TGTGCCAGCAGTGAGATAGGTCCCGCGAACACCGGGGAGCTGTTTTTT. Translated, it gives CASSEIGPANTGELFF. The chain joins TRBV2 to TRBJ2-2; the D is unclear. This CDR3 contains 16 residues. Trimming left V 3 bases short and J 0 bases short, with 11 bases between. Germline loops: CDR1 SNHLY, CDR2 FYNNEI.

The chain combines TRBV7-3 with TRBJ2-1; D perhaps matches TRBD2 (6 bases). With 4 bases removed from V and 0 bases from J, the gap between germline ends came to 7 bases. Germline V gene data show CDR1 as SGHTA and CDR2 as FQGTGA. The CDR3 contains 14 residues. The CDR3 spells CASSSGLSYNEQFF. The CDR3 DNA follows: TGTGCCAGCAGCTCGGGACTCTCCTACAATGAGCAGTTCTTC.

This rearrangement joins TRBV19 to TRBJ2-3, with 10 bases identical to TRBD2. Unmatched junction bases numbered 8, after V lost 9 bases and J lost 2 bases. This CDR3 has 15 amino acids. Germline CDR1 is LNHDA and CDR2 is SQIVND (reference sequence). Here the CDR3 reads CASRPLAGDTDTQYF. The CDR3 DNA reads as TGTGCCAGCCGCCCTCTAGCGGGAGACACAGATACGCAGTATTTT.

This chain joins TRBV2 and TRBJ1-3, with D possibly being TRBD1 (5 bases). V gave up 0 bases and J gave up 4 bases, with 10 bases separating them. From germline, CDR1 is SNHLY and CDR2 FYNNEI. The CDR3 has 15 residues. The CDR3 reads CASSEALPGGNTIYF. Here the CDR3 DNA reads TGTGCCAGCAGTGAAGCTCTCCCAGGGGGAAACACCATATATTTT.

The V and J genes are TRBV18 and TRBJ2-1; possible D gene TRBD2, 5 bases. The CDR3 totals 15 residues. V shed 3 bases and J shed 8 bases, with 17 bases lying between them. In germline, CDR1 is KGHSH, CDR2 LQKENI. CDR3 amino acids: CASSPPLVGMDEQFF. In nucleotides, the CDR3 is TGTGCCAGCTCACCGCCACTAGTGGGAATGGATGAGCAGTTCTTC.

The chain links TRBV5-4 to TRBJ2-2; TRBD2 matches at 7 bases. The junction had 15 bases not matched to a gene; V was cut back by 6 bases and J by 4 bases. Germline-derived CDR1 and CDR2 are SGHNT and YYREEE (reference sequence). The CDR3 is 17 residues long. In DNA form, the CDR3 reads TGTGCCAGCAAGCCCGGGGGAAGCGGGGTTCGCACCGGGGAGCTGTTTTTT. Its protein product is CASKPGGSGVRTGELFF.

J is TRBJ1-2 and V is TRBV27; 7 nucleotides agree with TRBD1. This CDR3 contains 13 residues. Losses at the gene ends were 3 bases for V and 8 bases for J; bases not matched to a gene: 6. Germline CDR1 is MNHEY and CDR2 is SMNVEV (reference sequence). CDR3 amino acids: CASSFKGARGYTF. Written as DNA, the CDR3 is TGTGCCAGCAGTTTTAAGGGGGCGCGGGGCTACACCTTC.

This CDR3 is CASSLGFASTDTQYF. CDR3 sequence (DNA): TGTGCCAGCAGCTTGGGGTTCGCTAGCACAGATACGCAGTATTTT. The chain has TRBV5-4 and TRBJ2-3; no firm D call. CDR1 and CDR2 (germline): SGHNT, YYREEE (reference sequence). V gave up 0 bases and J gave up 0 bases, with 8 bases separating them. The CDR3 sequence is 15 residues long.

The chain joins TRBV5-5 to TRBJ2-7, with 9 bases fitting TRBD2. V lost 4 bases and J lost 3; bases outside the gene matches: 8. Germline CDR1 and CDR2: SGHKS and YYEKEE (reference sequence). The length of the CDR3 is 15 residues. CDR3 bases: TGTGCCAGCAGCGGTTCCGGGACTAGCAGCTACGAGCAGTACTTC. Its translation is CASSGSGTSSYEQYF.

This clone occurred once. V gene TRBV29-1 combines with J gene TRBJ2-3; 10 nucleotides agree with TRBD2. The CDR3 contains 17 residues. Germline CDR1 SQVTM, CDR2 ANQGSEA. Trimming at V came to 6 bases and at J to 2 bases, leaving 14 bases not matched to a gene. This CDR3 reads CSVCPSGRFGATDTQYF. For the CDR3, the DNA is TGCAGCGTCTGCCCTAGCGGGAGATTCGGAGCCACAGATACGCAGTATTTT.

V usage is TRBV4-3 and J usage is TRBJ2-4, with D hard to call. Germline CDR1 is LGHNA and CDR2 is YSLEER. The CDR3 is made up of 17 amino acids. The V end was cut by 0 bases, the J end by 6 bases, with 18 bases between. This chain's CDR3 is CASSQDLPGPLGNIQYF. The CDR3 region has the DNA TGCGCCAGCAGCCAAGATCTCCCCGGCCCTCTGGGAAACATTCAGTACTTC.

The rearrangement links TRBV6-5 to TRBJ1-1; D perhaps matches TRBD1 (6 bases). The CDR3 has 12 residues. Germline-derived CDR1 and CDR2 are MNHEY and SVGAGI. V was shortened by 8 bases and J by 1 base, with 8 bases between the two germline ends. In DNA form, the CDR3 reads TGTGCCAGCCAGGGGCCGAACACTGAAGCTTTCTTT. Its protein is CASQGPNTEAFF.

The chain carries TRBV6-5 and TRBJ2-7; D assignment may be TRBD1 or TRBD2 (5 bases each). This CDR3 comprises 14 residues. Looked up from germline, CDR1 is MNHEY and CDR2 is SVGAGI. The V end lost 11 bases, the J end lost 2 bases, and 19 bases lay between the germline ends. The CDR3 region has the DNA TGTGCCTCGCGCTTCGGGGCGGCGGCCTACGAGCAGTACTTC. Residues: CASRFGAAAYEQYF.

This CDR3 is CASSAGQVQETQYF. In DNA form, the CDR3 reads TGTGCCAGCAGTGCAGGACAGGTCCAAGAGACCCAGTACTTC. The chain carries TRBV2 and TRBJ2-5; 7 bases are a match to TRBD1. Germline-derived CDR1 and CDR2 are SNHLY and FYNNEI. Trimming at V came to 4 bases and at J to 1 base, leaving 3 bases not matched to a gene. The CDR3 contains 14 residues.

V and J are TRBV5-6 and TRBJ1-5; D remains ambiguous. Germline assignment: CDR1 SGHDT and CDR2 YYEEEE. The CDR3 length is 13 residues. The germline V and J ends were trimmed by 1 base and 4 bases, with 6 bases remaining between them. The CDR3 region has the DNA TGTGCCAGCAGCTTGCAACTTAATCAGCCCCAGCATTTT. It translates to CASSLQLNQPQHF.